The 14 T cell receptor beta chains given below trace back to one sample, sequenced in a study of T cells in Graves' hyperthyroidism and ophthalmopathy. From RNA transcripts, TCR beta CDR3 regions were amplified. The primer set for the first-round RT-PCR of the TCR CDR3 was HTBI. TCRdb fed the multiplex PCR reads into MiXCR, producing one record per CDR3 protein. Of about 560,000 distinct CDR3 sequences listed, around 45% are singletons. The sequencing sample was made of peripheral blood or thyroid tissue (not recorded which). The receptor source for this set is a young woman with Graves' hyperthyroidism.

J is TRBJ2-5 and V is TRBV7-9, with D unclear. Trimming removed 6 bases from V and 5 bases from J, with 19 bases in between. Germline V lookup: CDR1 SEHNR, CDR2 FQNEAQ (reference sequence). This CDR3 has 15 amino acids. The CDR3 is CASSTRIGMMETQYF. The CDR3 bases are TGTGCCAGCAGTACTCGGATAGGGATGATGGAGACCCAGTACTTC.

V gene TRBV7-2 combines with J gene TRBJ1-6, with 8 bases lining up with TRBD1. The germline gives CDR1 SGHTA, CDR2 FQGNSA. CDR3 length equals 15 residues. The V segment lost 3 bases and the J segment 9 bases; nucleotides outside the gene matches: 7. The CDR3 protein is CASSLIDRGGSPLHF. The CDR3 DNA follows: TGTGCCAGCAGCTTGATCGACAGGGGCGGTTCACCCCTCCACTTT. Supplemented by reference TRBV7-2 and TRBJ1-6, the full variable domain reads GAGVSQSPSNKVTEKGKDVELRCDPISGHTALYWYRQSLGQGLEFLIYFQGNSAPDKSGLPSDRFSAERTGGSVSTLTIQRTQQEDSAVYLCASSLIDRGGSPLHFGNGTRLTVT.

CDR3 sequence: CASRRGPWEAQYF. DNA for the CDR3: TGTGCTAGTCGGCGTGGCCCCTGGGAGGCCCAGTACTTC. The rearrangement joins TRBV14 to TRBJ2-5, with D maybe TRBD2 (6 bases). This CDR3 contains 13 residues. Per the germline V gene, CDR1 is SGHDN and CDR2 is FVKESK.

The CDR3 bases are TGCGCCAGCGTTCTACAGGCGAATTCACCCCTCCACTTT. It translates to CASVLQANSPLHF. This chain uses TRBV10-2 with TRBJ1-6, with a tentative D call TRBD1 (5 bases). Germline values: CDR1 WSHSY, CDR2 SAAADI. The length of the CDR3 is 13 residues. Trimming pared 8 bases from V and 7 bases from J, leaving 12 bases between.

This clonotype was detected only a few times. The chain combines TRBV7-2 with TRBJ1-2, with TRBD1 identical over 7 bases. Per germline, CDR1 SGHTA and CDR2 FQGNSA. V was pared by 5 bases and J by 3 bases, with 12 bases of the junction left unmatched. CDR3 length: 16 residues. This CDR3 reads CASSMSKGGGDYGYTF. For the CDR3, the DNA is TGTGCCAGCAGCATGAGTAAAGGGGGCGGTGACTATGGCTACACCTTC. The full variable domain, with the rest looked up from reference TRBV7-2 and TRBJ1-2, is GAGVSQSPSNKVTEKGKDVELRCDPISGHTALYWYRQSLGQGLEFLIYFQGNSAPDKSGLPSDRFSAERTGGSVSTLTIQRTQQEDSAVYLCASSMSKGGGDYGYTFGSGTRLTVV.

At least ten counts were recorded for this clonotype. This chain links TRBV6-1 with TRBJ2-5; the D is unclear. CDR3 length equals 14 residues. CDR1 and CDR2 (germline): MNHNS, SASEGT. Trimming shortened V by 1 base and J by 1 base, and 7 bases separated the two germline ends. The CDR3: CASSEVTTQETQYF. Here the CDR3 DNA reads TGTGCCAGCAGTGAAGTGACCACCCAAGAGACCCAGTACTTC.

V gene TRBV7-2 combines with J gene TRBJ1-2; TRBD1 might be the D (5 bases). With 9 bases removed from V and 5 bases from J, the gap between germline ends came to 22 bases. This CDR3 comprises 15 residues. Germline CDR1 reads SGHTA; CDR2 reads FQGNSA. The CDR3: CASQRGTEPIYGYTF. The CDR3 bases are TGTGCCAGTCAGAGAGGGACCGAACCAATTTATGGCTACACCTTC.

This clonotype was detected a few times. CDR3: CSVESVGRLAPNYGYTF. The CDR3 DNA reads TGCAGCGTTGAATCTGTGGGGAGGCTCGCTCCTAACTATGGCTACACCTTC. The rearrangement uses TRBV29-1 and TRBJ1-2; D unclear. Per the germline V gene, CDR1 is SQVTM and CDR2 is ANQGSEA. This CDR3 is 17 amino acids long. The germline V and J ends were trimmed by 2 bases and 0 bases, with 19 bases remaining between them.

CDR3 nucleotide sequence: TGTGCCAGCAGCAAATGGGGACAGTACTTC. It codes for CASSKWGQYF. V gene TRBV7-2 combines with J gene TRBJ2-5, with D unresolved. CDR3 length: 10 residues. CDR1 SGHTA and CDR2 FQGNSA come from the germline V gene. V lost 5 bases to trimming and J lost 11 bases, with 9 bases between them.

About this clonotype: This may stem from a read error, because a much larger clone lies one nucleotide away. This sequence joins TRBV7-9 and TRBJ1-1; TRBD1 is a possible D gene (6 bases). The CDR3 is 15 amino acids. Trimming shortened V by 6 bases and J by 1 base, and 15 bases separated the two germline ends. Per the germline V gene, CDR1 is SEHNR and CDR2 is FQNEAQ (reference sequence). For the CDR3, the DNA is TGTGCCAGCAGGGGATCGGGACACCAGAACACTGAAGCTTTCTTT. It encodes CASRGSGHQNTEAFF.

The V and J genes are TRBV7-6 and TRBJ1-2; D is unclear. CDR3 size: 11 residues. Trimming removed 8 bases from V and 1 base from J, with 5 bases in between. Germline V CDR1 and CDR2: SGHVS, FNYEAQ. As DNA, the CDR3 is TGTGCCAGCCGCATTAACTATGGCTACACCTTC. It is translated as CASRINYGYTF. The whole variable domain, remainder taken from reference TRBV7-6 and TRBJ1-2, is GAGVSQSPRYKVTKRGQDVALRCDPISGHVSLYWYRQALGQGPEFLTYFNYEAQQDKSGLPNDRFSAERPEGSISTLTIQRTEQRDSAMYRCASRINYGYTFGSGTRLTVV.

This clonotype showed up just a few times. The rearrangement links TRBV4-1 to TRBJ1-5, with 9 bases that match TRBD1. With 3 bases clipped from V and 6 bases from J, the junction kept 6 bases outside the gene matches. The germline gives CDR1 MGHRA, CDR2 YSYEKL. There are 15 residues in the CDR3. The CDR3: CASSQGTGSGQPQHF. CDR3 nucleotides: TGCGCCAGCAGCCAGGGGACAGGGTCCGGTCAGCCCCAGCATTTT.

The genes are TRBV7-2 and TRBJ1-4; D is unresolved. Germline V gene lookup returns CDR1 SGHTA and CDR2 FQGNSA. The V and J ends lost 3 bases and 14 bases respectively, with 16 bases between them. The CDR3 totals 13 residues. The CDR3 DNA reads as TGTGCCAGCAGCTTTTCCCTAAATCGGTGGCTGTTTTTT. It specifies CASSFSLNRWLFF.

This clonotype came up many times. The chain is built from TRBV7-8 and TRBJ1-1; D is ambiguous. The germline V gene encodes CDR1 SGHVS and CDR2 FQNEAQ. The V end lost 5 bases, the J end lost 1 base, and 8 bases lay between the germline ends. The CDR3 is 13 residues long. The CDR3 DNA reads TGTGCCAGCAGCGCCCCACCGAACACTGAAGCTTTCTTT. This translates into CASSAPPNTEAFF.